One sample yielded the 32 T cell receptor beta chains listed below, sequenced in a study of T cell repertoires in cytomegalovirus infection. TCRdb re-analysed the reads in MiXCR, keeping a single row per CDR3 protein. Of some 700,000 distinct CDR3 sequences in the sample, under 40% were seen once. The sample was PBMCs. Every receptor here comes from a human donor in good health (CMV status not recorded). Some clones in this sample may be carry-over from other donors' samples.

CDR3 in amino acids: CASLQREGRETQYF. CDR3 in DNA: TGTGCCAGCCTTCAGCGGGAGGGTAGAGAGACCCAGTACTTC. V and J are TRBV28 and TRBJ2-5; 10 positions agree with TRBD2. The CDR3 sequence is 14 residues long. CDR1 is MDHEN and CDR2 is SYDVKM in the germline V gene. The J segment lost 4 bases and the V segment lost 8 bases, leaving 7 bases of the junction unmatched.

This rearrangement joins TRBV20-1 to TRBJ1-1; D uncertain. Germline CDR1 reads DFQATT; CDR2 reads SNEGSKA (reference sequence). V gave up 4 bases and J gave up 1 base, with 7 bases separating them. CDR3 length: 12 amino acids. The CDR3 DNA follows: TGCAGTGCTAAACGACAGAACACTGAAGCTTTCTTT. Residues: CSAKRQNTEAFF.

The J gene is TRBJ1-6, the V gene TRBV11-2; weak D call: TRBD1 (6 bases). V lost 5 bases to trimming and J lost 9 bases, with 17 bases between them. This CDR3 region has 15 residues. Germline-derived CDR1 and CDR2 are SGHAT and FQNNGV. The CDR3 region is CASSPTLRDTSPLHF. CDR3 bases: TGTGCCAGCAGCCCGACATTACGGGACACTTCACCCCTCCACTTT. The full variable domain, rest sourced from reference TRBV11-2 and TRBJ1-6, is EAGVAQSPRYKIIEKRQSVAFWCNPISGHATLYWYQQILGQGPKLLIQFQNNGVVDDSQLPKDRFSAERLKGVDSTLKIQPAKLEDSAVYLCASSPTLRDTSPLHFGNGTRLTVT.

This sequence joins TRBV7-9 and TRBJ1-3, with D perhaps TRBD1 (6 bases). This CDR3 has 18 residues. Deletions cut 3 bases from V and 3 bases from J, with 21 bases between. Germline V lookup: CDR1 SEHNR, CDR2 FQNEAQ (reference sequence). The CDR3 DNA is TGTGCCAGCAGCTTCACAACCAACAGGGTTTCGGGTGGAAACACCATATATTTT. It translates to CASSFTTNRVSGGNTIYF.

The CDR3 loop reads CASSSRAESGANVLTF. CDR3 coding DNA: TGTGCCAGCAGCTCCAGAGCAGAGTCTGGGGCCAACGTCCTGACTTTC. The chain links TRBV7-9 to TRBJ2-6; D is unclear. This CDR3 is built from 16 residues. Germline lookup yields CDR1 SEHNR and CDR2 FQNEAQ (reference sequence). The V end lost 4 bases, the J end lost 1 base, and 11 bases lay between the germline ends.

The V call is TRBV7-9, the J call TRBJ2-1; maybe TRBD1 (7 bases). The V gene lost 0 bases and the J gene lost 5 bases, with 11 bases spanning the gap. The length of the CDR3 is 15 residues. From germline, CDR1 is SEHNR and CDR2 FQNEAQ (reference sequence). The CDR3 loop is CASSLARGVHNEQFF. The CDR3 bases are TGTGCCAGCAGCTTAGCCAGGGGGGTTCACAATGAGCAGTTCTTC.

V gene TRBV7-8 combines with J gene TRBJ2-1; 8 nucleotides align to TRBD2. V was clipped by 4 bases and J by 8 bases; unmatched bases: 10. The CDR3 sequence is 15 residues long. CDR1 and CDR2 (germline): SGHVS, FQNEAQ. CDR3 in DNA: TGTGCCAGCAGCTCGATTAGCGGGAAAATTTATGAGCAGTTCTTC. It translates to CASSSISGKIYEQFF.

This clonotype was recorded a few times. The chain employs TRBV5-6 and TRBJ1-1, with D possibly TRBD1 on 5 matching bases. V was clipped by 0 bases and J by 1 base, with 16 bases between them. This CDR3 has 17 amino acids. CDR1 is SGHDT, CDR2 YYEEEE, per germline. The CDR3 spells CASSLALGASANTEAFF. DNA of the CDR3: TGTGCCAGCAGCTTGGCGCTAGGGGCTTCCGCGAACACTGAAGCTTTCTTT.

This clonotype was found many times. The rearrangement uses TRBV7-2 and TRBJ1-1; D not resolved. This CDR3 is built from 15 residues. The V gene lost 5 bases and the J gene lost 0 bases, with 13 bases spanning the gap. CDR1 is SGHTA and CDR2 is FQGNSA in the germline V gene. In DNA form, the CDR3 reads TGTGCCAGCAGCCCCCTACCGGGGATGAACACTGAAGCTTTCTTT. This encodes CASSPLPGMNTEAFF.

Of note for this clonotype: A much larger clone sits a single nucleotide away, making a read error possible. V and J are TRBV7-8 and TRBJ1-1; maybe TRBD1 (6 bases). Trimming left V 5 bases short and J 1 base short, with 14 bases between. Germline assignment: CDR1 SGHVS and CDR2 FQNEAQ. CDR3 length equals 15 residues. The CDR3 spells CASSIHRDTNTEAFF. The CDR3 DNA follows: TGTGCCAGCAGCATACACCGGGACACGAACACTGAAGCTTTCTTT.

J is TRBJ2-5 and V is TRBV19; 13 bases are shared with TRBD2. Germline values: CDR1 LNHDA, CDR2 SQIVND (reference sequence). The V segment lost 9 bases and the J segment 0 bases; nucleotides outside the gene matches: 13. This CDR3 is 18 amino acids long. The CDR3 bases are TGTGCCAGCAGCAGTTCGACTAGCGGGGGGTACCACCAAGAGACCCAGTACTTC. It specifies CASSSSTSGGYHQETQYF.

This clonotype was seen many times. V and J are TRBV19 and TRBJ1-1; TRBD1 matches at 7 bases. V dropped 9 bases and J dropped 1; count of bases not matched to a gene: 5. The germline V gene has CDR1 LNHDA and CDR2 SQIVND (reference sequence). This CDR3 is 13 amino acids long. Here the CDR3 DNA reads TGTGCCAGCAGCAACAGGGGGAACACTGAAGCTTTCTTT. Translated: CASSNRGNTEAFF.

V and J are TRBV20-1 and TRBJ1-2; D gene uncertain. CDR1 and CDR2 (germline): DFQATT, SNEGSKA (reference sequence). This CDR3 is 11 amino acids long. The V and J ends lost 0 bases and 9 bases respectively, with 8 bases between them. Written as DNA, the CDR3 is TGCAGTGCTAGAGATCTCAGGAGCTACACCTTC. It translates to CSARDLRSYTF.

The genes are TRBV2 and TRBJ1-5; no clear D. Trimming removed 6 bases from V and 0 bases from J, with 9 bases in between. The CDR3 totals 14 residues. Germline CDR1 and CDR2: SNHLY and FYNNEI. CDR3 sequence: CASRDRNSNQPQHF. The CDR3 DNA sequence: TGTGCCAGCAGGGATAGAAATAGCAATCAGCCCCAGCATTTT.

This clonotype was counted a few times. J is TRBJ1-4 and V is TRBV27; 7 bases are a match to TRBD1. Germline CDR1 reads MNHEY; CDR2 reads SMNVEV (reference sequence). Unmatched junction bases numbered 7, after V lost 6 bases and J lost 6 bases. The CDR3 sequence is 14 residues long. This CDR3 is CASRSDRADEKLFF. The CDR3 bases are TGTGCCAGCAGATCCGACAGGGCTGATGAAAAACTGTTTTTT.

This clonotype was detected a few times. The V call is TRBV7-6, the J call TRBJ1-6; 9 bases are a match to TRBD1. The CDR3 extends over 16 amino acids. Germline V lookup: CDR1 SGHVS, CDR2 FNYEAQ. V shed 5 bases, J shed 7 bases, and the junction held 9 bases outside the gene matches. The CDR3 DNA is TGTGCCAGCAGCCCACCCGGGACAGGGCTAAATTCACCCCTCCACTTT. Translation: CASSPPGTGLNSPLHF.

V is TRBV7-2 and J is TRBJ2-5; TRBD1 or TRBD2 may be the D gene (5 bases each). The CDR3 has 15 residues. Trimming took off 1 base at V and 2 bases at J, with 11 bases between the two ends. Germline CDR1 reads SGHTA; CDR2 reads FQGNSA. The CDR3 coding sequence is TGTACCAGCAGCTTAGTCGGGACGGTACAAGAGACCCAGTACTTC. Its protein product is CTSSLVGTVQETQYF. Together with reference TRBV7-2 and TRBJ2-5, the CDR3 gives the full variable domain: GAGVSQSPSNKVTEKGKDVELRCDPISGHTALYWYRQSLGQGLEFLIYFQGNSAPDKSGLPSDRFSAERTGGSVSTLTIQRTQQEDSAVYLCTSSLVGTVQETQYFGPGTRLLVL.

The table lists this clonotype with a few counts. The chain uses TRBV19 and TRBJ1-6; tentatively, D is TRBD1 (5 bases). Germline V gene sequence: CDR1 LNHDA, CDR2 SQIVND (reference sequence). CDR3 size: 13 residues. Trimming left V 3 bases short and J 6 bases short, with 6 bases between. The CDR3 DNA sequence: TGTGCCAGTAGTATTGGGGGTAATTCACCCCTCCACTTT. It yields the protein CASSIGGNSPLHF.

Details on this clonotype: Its ends do not fully match the called genes, so a read error is possible. The genes are TRBV28 and TRBJ2-7, with a tentative D call TRBD1 (5 bases). There are 14 residues in the CDR3. The germline CDR1 and CDR2 sequences are MDHEN and SYDVKM. CDR3 coding DNA: TGTGCCAGCACTTTACAGGCGGCGGCCTACGAGCAGTACTTC. The encoded protein is CASTLQAAAYEQYF.

The chain couples TRBV28 to TRBJ2-3, with 12 bases matching TRBD2. CDR1 and CDR2 (germline): MDHEN, SYDVKM. J was trimmed by 2 bases and V by 4 bases; bases with no gene match: 10. CDR3 length: 18 amino acids. The CDR3 reads CASSSPLAGGLITDTQYF. The CDR3 DNA is TGTGCCAGCAGTTCACCACTAGCGGGAGGCCTTATCACAGATACGCAGTATTTT.

This chain's CDR3 is CASSFYRAKNTEAFF. The CDR3 region has the DNA TGTGCCAGCAGCTTTTACAGGGCGAAGAACACTGAAGCTTTCTTT. This chain connects TRBV11-1 to TRBJ1-1; D perhaps matches TRBD1 (6 bases). The CDR3 runs 15 residues. Germline V gives CDR1 SGHAT, CDR2 FQDESV (reference sequence). The V and J ends lost 3 bases and 1 base respectively, with 12 bases between them.

The chain combines TRBV19 with TRBJ1-2; unclear D gene. Germline CDR1 LNHDA, CDR2 SQIVND (reference sequence). This CDR3 spans 13 amino acids. Trimming took off 5 bases at V and 8 bases at J, with 15 bases between the two ends. The CDR3 DNA sequence: TGTGCCAGTAGTCCTATGATGGAAGCGGGCTACACCTTC. Translation: CASSPMMEAGYTF.

This clonotype has at least ten counts. The V call is TRBV7-9, the J call TRBJ2-7, with D perhaps matching TRBD1 or TRBD2 (7 bases each). Trimming removed 1 base at V and 1 base at J, with 17 bases between. This CDR3 comprises 17 residues. The germline CDR1 and CDR2 sequences are SEHNR and FQNEAQ (reference sequence). The CDR3 loop is CASSLEGGGLSSYEQYF. The CDR3 region has the DNA TGTGCCAGCAGCTTAGAGGGAGGGGGCCTATCATCCTACGAGCAGTACTTC.

CDR3: CSVGSLNPNTEAFF. The CDR3 coding sequence is TGCAGCGTTGGCTCCCTTAACCCGAACACTGAAGCTTTCTTT. This sequence joins TRBV29-1 and TRBJ1-1; D uncertain. Trimming pared 4 bases from V and 1 base from J, leaving 13 bases between. This CDR3 is built from 14 residues. Per the germline V gene, CDR1 is SQVTM and CDR2 is ANQGSEA.

The chain employs TRBV7-2 and TRBJ2-7; D might be TRBD2 (5 bases). V lost 1 base to trimming and J lost 6 bases, with 13 bases between them. CDR3 length: 14 amino acids. Per germline, CDR1 SGHTA and CDR2 FQGNSA. The CDR3 DNA sequence: TGTGCCAGCAGCTTAGGCCTTTCCGGAGGCGAGCAGTACTTC. It translates to CASSLGLSGGEQYF. Full variable domain (outside the CDR3, taken from reference TRBV7-2 and TRBJ2-7): GAGVSQSPSNKVTEKGKDVELRCDPISGHTALYWYRQSLGQGLEFLIYFQGNSAPDKSGLPSDRFSAERTGGSVSTLTIQRTQQEDSAVYLCASSLGLSGGEQYFGPGTRLTVT.

The J gene is TRBJ2-5, the V gene TRBV12-5, with 7 bases lining up with TRBD1. The CDR3 covers 16 residues. CDR1 is LGHNT and CDR2 is FRNRAP in the germline V gene. With V trimmed by 5 bases and J by 2 bases, 11 bases remained unmatched. CDR3 residues: CASGPNNPGQQETQYF. Written as DNA, the CDR3 is TGTGCTAGTGGTCCGAATAATCCGGGACAGCAAGAGACCCAGTACTTC.

The V gene is TRBV5-1, the J gene TRBJ2-2; TRBD2 agrees at 10 bases. This CDR3 region has 16 residues. Trimming at V came to 0 bases and at J to 6 bases, leaving 5 bases not matched to a gene. The germline V gene has CDR1 SGHRS and CDR2 YFSETQ. CDR3 bases: TGCGCCAGCAGCTTGGTAGCGGGAGGACTTGCCGGGGAGCTGTTTTTT. Protein product: CASSLVAGGLAGELFF.

The chain recombines TRBV20-1 with TRBJ1-1; TRBD1 agrees at 7 bases. The CDR3 sequence is 15 residues long. V lost 2 bases to trimming and J lost 0 bases; unmatched junction nucleotides: 6. Germline assignment: CDR1 DFQATT and CDR2 SNEGSKA (reference sequence). The CDR3: CSARPGTAMNTEAFF. DNA for the CDR3: TGCAGTGCTAGACCCGGGACAGCCATGAACACTGAAGCTTTCTTT.

This clonotype came up a few times. The chain is built from TRBV7-2 and TRBJ1-5; unclear D gene. Germline loops: CDR1 SGHTA, CDR2 FQGNSA. This CDR3 spans 15 amino acids. The ends were cut back, 1 base at V and 9 bases at J, with 16 bases in the middle. CDR3 in amino acids: CASSLEGRTIGPQHF. CDR3 nucleotide sequence: TGTGCCAGCAGCTTAGAAGGCAGGACCATCGGGCCCCAGCATTTT.

The chain has TRBV9 and TRBJ1-4; TRBD1 aligns across 7 bases. The length of the CDR3 is 15 residues. J was trimmed by 7 bases and V by 0 bases; bases with no gene match: 6. From germline, CDR1 is SGDLS and CDR2 YYNGEE. The CDR3 sequence: CASSVGQGKGEKLFF. Here the CDR3 DNA reads TGTGCCAGCAGCGTAGGACAGGGTAAGGGTGAAAAACTGTTTTTT.

The chain combines TRBV19 with TRBJ2-1; 12 bases are a match to TRBD2. The trim removed 6 bases at V and 15 bases at J, leaving 6 bases unmatched. CDR3 length: 12 amino acids. Per the germline V gene, CDR1 is LNHDA and CDR2 is SQIVND (reference sequence). The CDR3 nucleotides are TGTGCCAGTAGCCTAGCGGGAGGGCCCGGGTTCTTC. Translation gives CASSLAGGPGFF. The variable domain in full, with the rest retrieved from reference TRBV19 and TRBJ2-1, is DGGITQSPKYLFRKEGQNVTLSCEQNLNHDAMYWYRQDPGQGLRLIYYSQIVNDFQKGDIAEGYSVSREKKESFPLTVTSAQKNPTAFYLCASSLAGGPGFFGPGTRLTVL.

The chain recombines TRBV6-6 with TRBJ2-1; 7 bases align to TRBD1. The CDR3 consists of 15 residues. Germline values: CDR1 MNHNY, CDR2 SVGAGI (reference sequence). Trimming took 4 bases from V and 2 from J; bases not matched to a gene: 5. As DNA, the CDR3 is TGTGCCAGCAGTTGGGGACAGCGGCCCTACAATGAGCAGTTCTTC. Its translation: CASSWGQRPYNEQFF.